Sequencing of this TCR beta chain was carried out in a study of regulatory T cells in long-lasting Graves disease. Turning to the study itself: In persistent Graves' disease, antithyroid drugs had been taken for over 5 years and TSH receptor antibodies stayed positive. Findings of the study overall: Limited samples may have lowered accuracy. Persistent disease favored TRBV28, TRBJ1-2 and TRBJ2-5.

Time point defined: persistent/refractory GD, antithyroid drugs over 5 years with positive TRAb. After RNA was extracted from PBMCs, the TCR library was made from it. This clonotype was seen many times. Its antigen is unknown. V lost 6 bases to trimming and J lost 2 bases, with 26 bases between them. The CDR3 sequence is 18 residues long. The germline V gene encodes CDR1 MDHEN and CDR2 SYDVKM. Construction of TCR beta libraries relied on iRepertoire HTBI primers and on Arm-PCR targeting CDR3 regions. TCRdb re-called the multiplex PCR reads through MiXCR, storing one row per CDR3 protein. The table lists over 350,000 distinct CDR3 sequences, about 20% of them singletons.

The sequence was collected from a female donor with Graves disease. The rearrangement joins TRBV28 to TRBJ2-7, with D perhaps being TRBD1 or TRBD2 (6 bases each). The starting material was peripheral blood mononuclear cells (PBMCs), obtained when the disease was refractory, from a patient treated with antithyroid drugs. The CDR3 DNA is TGTGCCAGCAGCCCGGTAGGGGGGATAGGACAGAACACCTACGAGCAGTACTTC. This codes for CASSPVGGIGQNTYEQYF.